One and the same sample provided the 24 T cell receptor beta chains below, sequenced in a study of T-cell reconstitution after alpha-beta-depleted transplantation in children. Broader study findings: T cells produced anew were the main source of T-cell counts and diversity one year after transplant.

Preparing the TCRbeta library involved the use of unique molecular identifiers. In TCRdb, the PCR reads were re-called with MiXCR into one record per CDR3 protein. The repertoire holds around 270,000 distinct CDR3 sequences, with just over 7.5% as singletons. Antigens for these TCRs are unknown. Material: peripheral blood, obtained 360 days after TCRalphabeta/CD19-depleted stem cell transplant. The source is a female patient aged 2 to 10 who had a stem cell transplant for Fanconi anemia, so the T cells may come from the graft donor.

The chain combines TRBV6-5 with TRBJ2-1; the match to TRBD2 covers 14 bases. Trimming took 0 bases from V and 11 from J; bases not matched to a gene: 3. The CDR3 runs 15 residues. Germline CDR1 is MNHEY and CDR2 is SVGAGI. In nucleotides, the CDR3 is TGTGCCAGCAGTTACTCTCGGACTAGCGGGGGGAAGCAGTTCTTC. It translates to CASSYSRTSGGKQFF.

This clonotype was counted at least ten times. The CDR3 sequence: CASSVVGGRNSPLHF. CDR3 bases: TGTGCCAGCAGCGTAGTAGGGGGACGGAATTCACCCCTCCACTTT. The V and J genes are TRBV9 and TRBJ1-6; possibly TRBD1 for D (6 bases). This CDR3 comprises 15 residues. V gave up 0 bases and J gave up 7 bases, with 11 bases separating them. Germline V gene data show CDR1 as SGDLS and CDR2 as YYNGEE.

This clonotype was seen many times. The chain is built from TRBV4-2 and TRBJ1-2, with a tentative D call TRBD1 (5 bases). The CDR3 covers 14 residues. The germline CDR1 and CDR2 sequences are LGHNA and YNFKEQ. V lost 0 bases, J lost 10 bases, and 15 bases lay in between. CDR3 in DNA: TGTGCCAGCAGCCAAGACTCGCCTATGGGGGACTACACCTTC. It is translated as CASSQDSPMGDYTF.

J is TRBJ1-2 and V is TRBV7-9; tentative D call: TRBD1 (5 bases). The CDR3 covers 14 residues. Trimming took 6 bases from V and 4 from J, leaving 15 bases between them. Germline V gene lookup returns CDR1 SEHNR and CDR2 FQNEAQ (reference sequence). CDR3 sequence (DNA): TGTGCCAGCAGACCCAGGGTGGGGAGCTATGGCTACACCTTC. This encodes CASRPRVGSYGYTF.

This clonotype was detected many times. V usage is TRBV20-1 and J usage is TRBJ2-1; D not certain. Germline CDR1 is DFQATT and CDR2 is SNEGSKA (reference sequence). Trimming removed 6 bases from V and 3 bases from J, with 9 bases in between. The CDR3 totals 12 residues. CDR3: CSAAWVYNEQFF. In DNA form, the CDR3 reads TGCAGTGCCGCGTGGGTCTACAATGAGCAGTTCTTC.

At least ten counts were recorded for this clonotype. The genes are TRBV20-1 and TRBJ1-5; weak D call: TRBD1 (6 bases). V gave up 2 bases and J gave up 1 base, with 9 bases separating them. The CDR3 totals 14 residues. CDR1 DFQATT and CDR2 SNEGSKA come from the germline V gene (reference sequence). CDR3: CSARMQGSNQPQHF. The CDR3 DNA reads as TGCAGTGCTAGAATGCAGGGGAGCAATCAGCCCCAGCATTTT.

This clonotype appeared many times. The CDR3 here is CASSYGPRRSEQYF. Here the CDR3 DNA reads TGTGCCAGCAGTTACGGCCCCAGGAGATCCGAGCAGTACTTC. The V gene is TRBV6-5, the J gene TRBJ2-7, with D hard to call. Deletions cut 2 bases from V and 6 bases from J, with 14 bases between. Germline loops: CDR1 MNHEY, CDR2 SVGAGI. The CDR3 loop spans 14 amino acids.

This clonotype came up many times. The chain uses TRBV12-3 or TRBV12-4 and TRBJ1-1, with no clear D. This CDR3 region has 12 residues. Trimming took off 5 bases at V and 5 bases at J, with 9 bases between the two ends. The CDR3: CASSPLRTEAFF. CDR3 nucleotides: TGTGCCAGCAGTCCTCTTAGAACTGAAGCTTTCTTT.

This clonotype appeared many times. This sequence joins TRBV10-3 and TRBJ2-7; TRBD2 agrees at 11 bases. The CDR3 is made up of 15 amino acids. V lost 10 bases, J lost 5 bases, and 13 bases stayed unmatched. Germline values: CDR1 ENHRY, CDR2 SYGVKD. DNA for the CDR3: TGTGCCACCTTGGATAGCGGGGGGGCTCAGGACGAGCAGTACGTC. Translating gives CATLDSGGAQDEQYV.

This clonotype came up many times. The V gene is TRBV4-2, the J gene TRBJ1-5; D is uncertain. Germline V CDR1 and CDR2: LGHNA, YNFKEQ. V lost 4 bases and J lost 3, with 10 bases in between. The CDR3 is 14 residues long. The CDR3 region is CASSPRIPNQPQHF. CDR3 nucleotides: TGTGCCAGCAGCCCACGAATTCCCAATCAGCCCCAGCATTTT.

Many counts were recorded for this clonotype. This chain's CDR3 is CASSLVRGPGELFF. DNA of the CDR3: TGTGCCAGCAGCTTAGTACGGGGACCCGGGGAGCTGTTTTTT. V usage is TRBV7-2 and J usage is TRBJ2-2, with D perhaps being TRBD1 or TRBD2 (5 bases each). Per the germline V gene, CDR1 is SGHTA and CDR2 is FQGNSA. Trimming pared 1 base from V and 6 bases from J, leaving 9 bases between. The CDR3 contains 14 residues.

In this sample, this clonotype turned up many times. The chain employs TRBV29-1 and TRBJ1-1; TRBD1 aligns across 7 bases. The germline CDR1 and CDR2 sequences are SQVTM and ANQGSEA. The CDR3 has 13 amino acids. With V trimmed by 7 bases and J by 1 base, 6 bases remained unmatched. Here the CDR3 DNA reads TGCAGCGCTAACAGGGGACCGAACACTGAAGCTTTCTTT. It is translated as CSANRGPNTEAFF.

This clonotype was seen only a few times. The rearrangement links TRBV7-9 to TRBJ2-5, with D perhaps being TRBD1 or TRBD2 (7 bases each). V dropped 5 bases and J dropped 2 bases, with 15 bases sitting between them. Germline V gives CDR1 SEHNR, CDR2 FQNEAQ (reference sequence). The CDR3 consists of 15 residues. The CDR3 region has the DNA TGTGCCAGCAGCCCCTGGCAGGGGGGGCAAGAGACCCAGTACTTC. Its translation: CASSPWQGGQETQYF. Full variable domain (remainder filled in from reference TRBV7-9 and TRBJ2-5): DTGVSQNPRHKITKRGQNVTFRCDPISEHNRLYWYRQTLGQGPEFLTYFQNEAQLEKSRLLSDRFSAERPKGSFSTLEIQRTEQGDSAMYLCASSPWQGGQETQYFGPGTRLLVL.

The chain joins TRBV7-8 to TRBJ2-2; 10 bases line up with TRBD2. CDR3 length equals 17 residues. Unmatched junction bases numbered 11, after V lost 5 bases and J lost 5 bases. CDR1 and CDR2 (germline): SGHVS, FQNEAQ. Written as DNA, the CDR3 is TGTGCCAGCAGCACACCTGGGACTAGCGACCTTACCGGGGAGCTGTTTTTT. As protein: CASSTPGTSDLTGELFF. Drawing the rest from reference TRBV7-8 and TRBJ2-2, the complete variable domain is GAGVSQSPRYKVAKRGQDVALRCDPISGHVSLFWYQQALGQGPEFLTYFQNEAQLDKSGLPSDRFFAERPEGSVSTLKIQRTQQEDSAVYLCASSTPGTSDLTGELFFGEGSRLTVL.

J is TRBJ1-1 and V is TRBV20-1, with TRBD1 as a possible D gene (5 bases). The V end lost 3 bases, the J end lost 6 bases, and 17 bases lay between the germline ends. CDR1 DFQATT and CDR2 SNEGSKA come from the germline V gene (reference sequence). The CDR3 loop spans 14 amino acids. CDR3: CSASFFRGDAEAFF. CDR3 coding DNA: TGCAGTGCTAGTTTTTTTCGGGGGGACGCTGAAGCTTTCTTT.

This clonotype has a count of ten or more. The V gene is TRBV2, the J gene TRBJ2-7; tentative D call: TRBD1 (5 bases). V gave up 6 bases and J gave up 0 bases, with 12 bases separating them. CDR3 length equals 14 residues. Germline CDR1 and CDR2: SNHLY and FYNNEI. CDR3 sequence: CASRPDTRSYEQYF. CDR3 in DNA: TGTGCCAGCAGACCGGACACGCGCTCCTACGAGCAGTACTTC.

This clonotype was recorded at least ten times. CDR3 coding DNA: TGCGCCAGCAGCTTGACAGGGAGGGAGACCCAGTACTTC. Residues: CASSLTGRETQYF. The rearrangement joins TRBV5-1 to TRBJ2-5; D may be TRBD1 or TRBD2 (6 bases each). The germline V and J ends were trimmed by 1 base and 5 bases, with 9 bases remaining between them. Germline V CDR1 and CDR2: SGHRS, YFSETQ. The CDR3 consists of 13 residues.

This clonotype has at least ten counts. The V gene is TRBV29-1, the J gene TRBJ2-7; D is possibly TRBD2 (5 bases). Looked up from germline, CDR1 is SQVTM and CDR2 is ANQGSEA. Trimming pared 4 bases from V and 4 bases from J, leaving 17 bases between. The CDR3 extends over 14 amino acids. The CDR3 reads CSVAGRLPPYEQYF. Here the CDR3 DNA reads TGCAGCGTTGCGGGAAGGCTCCCCCCTTACGAGCAGTACTTC.

V gene TRBV20-1 combines with J gene TRBJ2-7; 9 bases match TRBD1. This CDR3 region has 16 residues. Germline CDR1 is DFQATT and CDR2 is SNEGSKA (reference sequence). V gave up 1 base and J gave up 6 bases; unmatched junction bases: 13. The CDR3 DNA reads TGCAGTGCTAGAGCCCCCAACAGGGGGCGACGAACCGAGCAGTACTTC. Protein sequence: CSARAPNRGRRTEQYF.

This clonotype turned up a few times. This chain uses TRBV15 with TRBJ2-3; D may be TRBD1 or TRBD2 (5 bases each). Germline V gene data show CDR1 as LNHNV and CDR2 as YYDKDF (reference sequence). The germline V and J ends were trimmed by 8 bases and 5 bases, with 17 bases remaining between them. The CDR3 sequence is 14 residues long. As DNA, the CDR3 is TGTGCCACCCGGGTCGAGGGGACGGTAGATACGCAGTATTTT. Translated: CATRVEGTVDTQYF. Variable domain in full (rest from reference TRBV15 and TRBJ2-3): DAMVIQNPRYQVTQFGKPVTLSCSQTLNHNVMYWYQQKSSQAPKLLFHYYDKDFNNEADTPDNFQSRRPNTSFCFLDIRSPGLGDTAMYLCATRVEGTVDTQYFGPGTRLTVL.

This rearrangement joins TRBV5-1 to TRBJ2-1, with D unresolved. The length of the CDR3 is 16 residues. V shed 0 bases and J shed 8 bases, with 18 bases lying between them. Germline V gene lookup returns CDR1 SGHRS and CDR2 YFSETQ. CDR3 nucleotides: TGCGCCAGCAGCTTGGCCATGGGAACTACTTCGGATGAGCAGTTCTTC. The encoded protein is CASSLAMGTTSDEQFF.

This clonotype showed up many times. The V gene is TRBV3-1, the J gene TRBJ1-5; D is undetermined. With 0 bases removed from V and 4 bases from J, the gap between germline ends came to 10 bases. Germline V gives CDR1 LGHDT, CDR2 YNNKEL (reference sequence). CDR3 length: 15 residues. The CDR3 region has the DNA TGTGCCAGCAGCCAAGATACAGCTTGGAATCAGCCCCAGCATTTT. Protein product: CASSQDTAWNQPQHF.

This clonotype came up a few times. The chain couples TRBV9 to TRBJ1-6, with TRBD1 as a possible D gene (6 bases). V gave up 0 bases and J gave up 9 bases, with 10 bases separating them. The CDR3 has 14 amino acids. Germline V CDR1 and CDR2: SGDLS, YYNGEE. CDR3 residues: CASSVGGGGSPLHF. CDR3 nucleotide sequence: TGTGCCAGCAGCGTAGGAGGGGGGGGTTCACCCCTCCACTTT.

This clonotype was seen ten or more times. V usage is TRBV20-1 and J usage is TRBJ2-7, with no clear D. This CDR3 comprises 13 residues. V was shortened by 3 bases and J by 0 bases, with 9 bases between the two germline ends. Germline CDR1 DFQATT, CDR2 SNEGSKA (reference sequence). The CDR3 sequence is CSASLLYSYEQYF. The CDR3 DNA sequence: TGCAGTGCTAGCTTGTTGTACTCCTACGAGCAGTACTTC.